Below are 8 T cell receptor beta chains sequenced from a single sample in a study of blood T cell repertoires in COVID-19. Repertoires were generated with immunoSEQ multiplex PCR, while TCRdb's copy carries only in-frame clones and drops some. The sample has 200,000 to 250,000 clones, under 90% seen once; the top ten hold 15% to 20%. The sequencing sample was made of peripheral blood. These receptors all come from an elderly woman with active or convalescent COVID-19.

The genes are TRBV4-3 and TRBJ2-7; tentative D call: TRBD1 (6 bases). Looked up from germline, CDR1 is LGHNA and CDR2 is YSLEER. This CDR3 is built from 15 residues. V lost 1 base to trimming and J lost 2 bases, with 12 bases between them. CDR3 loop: CASSQAYGQTYEQYF. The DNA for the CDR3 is TGCGCCAGCAGCCAAGCCTACGGACAGACCTACGAGCAGTACTTC.

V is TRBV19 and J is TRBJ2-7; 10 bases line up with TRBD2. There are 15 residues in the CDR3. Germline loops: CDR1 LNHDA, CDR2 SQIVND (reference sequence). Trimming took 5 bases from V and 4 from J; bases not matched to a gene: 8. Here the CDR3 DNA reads TGTGCCAGTAGTTTCGGAGCGGGAGGGTGGTACGAGCAGTACTTC. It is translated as CASSFGAGGWYEQYF.

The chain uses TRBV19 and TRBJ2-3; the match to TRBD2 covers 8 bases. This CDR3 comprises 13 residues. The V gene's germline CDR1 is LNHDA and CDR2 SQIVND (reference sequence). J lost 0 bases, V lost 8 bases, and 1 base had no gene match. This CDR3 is CASSGGSTDTQYF. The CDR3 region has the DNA TGTGCCAGTTCGGGGGGGAGCACAGATACGCAGTATTTT.

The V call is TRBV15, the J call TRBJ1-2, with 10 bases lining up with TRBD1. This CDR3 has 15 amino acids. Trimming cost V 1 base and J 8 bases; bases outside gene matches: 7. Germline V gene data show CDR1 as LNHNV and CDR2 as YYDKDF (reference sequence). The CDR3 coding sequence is TGTGCCACCAGCAGAGCCGGGACAGGGGTGTGGGGCTACACCTTC. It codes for CATSRAGTGVWGYTF.

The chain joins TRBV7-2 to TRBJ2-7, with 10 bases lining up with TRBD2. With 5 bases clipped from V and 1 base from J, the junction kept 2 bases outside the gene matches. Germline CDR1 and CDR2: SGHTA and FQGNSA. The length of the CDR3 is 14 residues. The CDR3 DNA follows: TGTGCCAGCAGCCCTAGCGGGAGTTCCTACGAGCAGTACTTC. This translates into CASSPSGSSYEQYF.

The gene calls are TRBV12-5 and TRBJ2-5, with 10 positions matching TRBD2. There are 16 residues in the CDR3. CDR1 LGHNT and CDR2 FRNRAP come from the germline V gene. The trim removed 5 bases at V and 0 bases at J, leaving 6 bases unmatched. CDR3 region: CASGPGTSVYQETQYF. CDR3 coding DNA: TGTGCTAGTGGTCCGGGGACTAGCGTATACCAAGAGACCCAGTACTTC.

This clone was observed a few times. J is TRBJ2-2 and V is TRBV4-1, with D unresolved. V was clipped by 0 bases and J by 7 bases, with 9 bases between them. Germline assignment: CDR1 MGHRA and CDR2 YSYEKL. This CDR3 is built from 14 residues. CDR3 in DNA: TGCGCCAGCAGCCAAGATATGGGCTTCGGGGAGCTGTTTTTT. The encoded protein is CASSQDMGFGELFF.

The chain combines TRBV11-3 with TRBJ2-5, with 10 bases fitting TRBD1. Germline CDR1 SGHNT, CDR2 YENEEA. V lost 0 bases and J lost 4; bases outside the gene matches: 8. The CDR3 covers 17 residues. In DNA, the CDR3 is TGTGCCAGCAGCTTAGAAGGGAGACGGACAGGGGGAGAGACCCAGTACTTC. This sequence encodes CASSLEGRRTGGETQYF.